This T cell receptor (beta chain) emerged from a study of blood T cells in healthy people across ages (dated by TCRdb to between 2014 and 2017). Regarding the study in general: Template switching captured roughly one uniquely barcoded TCR beta cDNA molecule per two T cells in model experiments. Using deep sequencing normalized with unique cDNA molecular identifiers, the study measured how TCR beta repertoire diversity changes with age. Donors were grouped into four age groups: young (average roughly 17 years), middle-aged (roughly 38), aged (around 60) and long-lived (approximately 78). Using the same blood draw, the study looked at two additional independent replicas of 1 million unique cDNA reads for two donors, one aged 18 to 30 and the other aged 80 or older.

From cysteine to phenylalanine, the CDR3 is 14 amino acids long. Just the 42-base CDR3 DNA is kept, in frame starting at base 1. V is clipped by 3 bases and J by 6 bases, and the sequence between their germline boundaries is 14 bases long. The CDR1 and CDR2 encoded by the germline V gene are MNHEY and SVGAGI. Study-wide findings and limitations: A strong correlation was found between observed TCR beta diversity and the percentage of naive T cells measured by flow cytometry. Because donor CMV infection status was unknown, age-related changes in expanded clonotypes were potentially confounded. Conclusive comparison of naive and antigen-experienced compartments was prevented by the profiling of bulk unsorted PBMCs. Estimates of total diversity based on one million sequenced T cells were regarded as lower bounds and as underestimates. Compared with the aged group, more naive CD4+ T cells, fewer expanded clones and increased TCR diversity were shown by the long-lived group, suggesting age selection. As age increased, observed TCR beta diversity per million T cells dropped in a roughly linear way, and a significant reduction was already evident by age about 36.

There are a few counts of this clonotype. The antigen this receptor binds is unknown. No qualities accompany the bases; no much larger clone lies one base away. Donors were 40 or so systemically healthy Caucasian individuals from Russia aged roughly 6 to 90 years. Each donor gave approximately 9.4 milliliters of peripheral blood, drawn into EDTA-treated Vacutainer tubes. Ficoll-Paque density-gradient centrifugation was used to isolate PBMCs, with at least 6.5 million obtained per sample. Total RNA was extracted from PBMCs with Trizol reagent, with at least 6 micrograms obtained per sample. For every donor, an aliquot of PBMCs went through flow cytometry to measure the percentages of naive CD45RAhigh/CD27high T cells. Library prep was done by 5' RACE. Reads for this sample came from an Illumina HiSeq 2500. A second PCR of roughly 7 to 12 cycles was performed with a sample-barcoded 5' primer and a J-beta primer mix. A unique molecular identifier was introduced onto each TCR beta cDNA molecule by a template-switch 5' adaptor carrying 12 random nucleotides. Each sample yielded at least 3 million CDR3-containing paired-end reads. First-strand cDNA synthesis was performed from all RNA using the Mint cDNA synthesis kit, with priming by a TRBC-specific oligonucleotide. All cDNA was treated with uracil-DNA glycosylase and then went through a first 18-cycle PCR with the universal primers M1SS and BC2_uni_R. Per the source publication's procedure: Normalization of each sample was performed by random selection of 1 million high-quality reads, each carrying a distinct molecular identifier. Instead of being binned into consensus sequences, reads with shared molecular identifiers were discarded. CDR3 identification, clonotype clustering and error correction used MiTCR with a Q25 quality threshold and the strictest error-elimination algorithm. A nonparametric unseen species model with Euler transformation was used to estimate a lower bound on total TCR beta diversity. TCRdb ran its own pipeline on the public reads, namely fastp trimming at Q25 and MiXCR clone calling, and kept in-frame beta chains. Identical CDR3 proteins give one entry, which carries the most common genes and DNA. These V and J calls originate from TCRdb's pipeline instead of the authors' own analysis. Across this sample there are around 990,000 distinct CDR3 sequences, with 20% to 25% seen only once. The ten top clones hold less than 0.85% of the sample.

These data also formed part of another study, on T cells of mothers and their children. That second report states: The donors were nine systemically healthy Caucasian individuals, made up of three mothers and their six children. cDNA synthesis used all of the extracted RNA, with around 1.6 ug of RNA in each 15 ul reaction. Sample barcodes and 2-4 random nucleotides were added via the M1S primer in the second PCR. Over 10 million TCR beta CDR3 reads came from each mother, compared with about 3.2 million reads from each child. In both related and unrelated pairs, thymic selection shapes the output of TCR recombination in a similar way, with inherited differences having only a minor effect. Normalized repertoire overlap was always found to be slightly, but never significantly, higher in related mother-child pairs than in unrelated mother-child pairs. Persistent microchimeric T cell clones were not detected, at a sensitivity of approximately 98 clones per million clonotypes. To look for features that set related mother-child pairs apart from unrelated individuals, the researchers ran deep NGS to compare the TCR beta repertoires of mothers and children. Mothers averaged 40 +/- 4 years of age and children averaged about 12 +/- 4 years. After adapters were ligated using NEBNext reagents, the libraries underwent 100+100 nt paired-end sequencing on an Illumina HiSeq 2000. To avoid cross-contamination, the mother libraries and the child libraries were prepared a month apart and sequenced in separate runs. Each donor had between about 450,000 and 2,100,000 distinct TCR beta clonotypes identified. Naive TCR beta clonotypes were estimated from low-frequency clonotypes matched to each donor's FACS-determined naive share, without sorting.

This sequence uses TRBV6-5 and TRBJ1-2, with the identity of the D gene unclear. This TCR was sampled from a girl aged 2 to 9 in good health. Material: blood. The DNA sequence is as follows: TGTGCCAGCAGTTATGGAGCAGGTCTAGATGGCTACACCTTC. Translation gives CASSYGAGLDGYTF.